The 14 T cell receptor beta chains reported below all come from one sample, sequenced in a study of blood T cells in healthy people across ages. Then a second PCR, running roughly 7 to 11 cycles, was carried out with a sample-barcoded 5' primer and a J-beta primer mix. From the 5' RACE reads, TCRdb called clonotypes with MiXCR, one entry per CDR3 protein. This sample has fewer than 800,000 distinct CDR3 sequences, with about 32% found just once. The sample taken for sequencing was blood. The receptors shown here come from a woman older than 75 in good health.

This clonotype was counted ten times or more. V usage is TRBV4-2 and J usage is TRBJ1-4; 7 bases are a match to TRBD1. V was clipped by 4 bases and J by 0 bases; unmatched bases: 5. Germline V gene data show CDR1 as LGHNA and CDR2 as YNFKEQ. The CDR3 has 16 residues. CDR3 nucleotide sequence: TGTGCCAGCAGCCGGACTGGGACAGCAACTAATGAAAAACTGTTTTTT. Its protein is CASSRTGTATNEKLFF.

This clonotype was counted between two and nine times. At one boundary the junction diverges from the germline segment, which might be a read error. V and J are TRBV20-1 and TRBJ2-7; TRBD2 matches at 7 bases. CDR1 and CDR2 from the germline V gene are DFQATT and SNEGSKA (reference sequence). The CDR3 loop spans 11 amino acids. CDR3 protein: CSGTGGYGQYF. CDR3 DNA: TGCAGTGGAACGGGGGGTTACGGGCAGTACTTC.

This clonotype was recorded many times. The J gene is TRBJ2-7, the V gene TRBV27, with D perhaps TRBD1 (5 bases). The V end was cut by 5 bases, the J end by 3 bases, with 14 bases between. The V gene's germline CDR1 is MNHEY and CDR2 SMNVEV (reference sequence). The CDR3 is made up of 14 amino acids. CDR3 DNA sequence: TGTGCCAGCAGTCCCTATCTCCAGGGCTACGAGCAGTACTTC. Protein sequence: CASSPYLQGYEQYF.

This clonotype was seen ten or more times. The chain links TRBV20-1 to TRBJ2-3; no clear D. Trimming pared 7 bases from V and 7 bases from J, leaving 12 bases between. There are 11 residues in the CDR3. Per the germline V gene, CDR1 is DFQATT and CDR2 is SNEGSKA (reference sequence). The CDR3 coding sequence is TGCAGTGGGCAAATAGAAAATACGCAGTATTTT. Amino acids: CSGQIENTQYF.

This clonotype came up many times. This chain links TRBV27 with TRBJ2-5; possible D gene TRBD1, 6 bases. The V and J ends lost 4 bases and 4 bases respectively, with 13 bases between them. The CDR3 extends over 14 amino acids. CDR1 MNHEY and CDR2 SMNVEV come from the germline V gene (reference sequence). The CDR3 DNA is TGTGCCAGCAGTTCCCTCAGGGGTACAGAGACCCAGTACTTC. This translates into CASSSLRGTETQYF.

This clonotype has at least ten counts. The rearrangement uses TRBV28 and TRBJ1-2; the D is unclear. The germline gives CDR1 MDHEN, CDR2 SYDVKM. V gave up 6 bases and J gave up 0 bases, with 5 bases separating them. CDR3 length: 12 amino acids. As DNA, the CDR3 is TGTGCCAGCAGGGATACTAACTATGGCTACACCTTC. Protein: CASRDTNYGYTF.

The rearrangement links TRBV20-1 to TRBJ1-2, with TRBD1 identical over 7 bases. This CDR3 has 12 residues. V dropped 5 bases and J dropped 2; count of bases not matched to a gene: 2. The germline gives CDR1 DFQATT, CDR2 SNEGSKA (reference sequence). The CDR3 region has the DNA TGCAGTGCTGTCAGGGGGAACTATGGCTACACCTTC. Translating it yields CSAVRGNYGYTF.

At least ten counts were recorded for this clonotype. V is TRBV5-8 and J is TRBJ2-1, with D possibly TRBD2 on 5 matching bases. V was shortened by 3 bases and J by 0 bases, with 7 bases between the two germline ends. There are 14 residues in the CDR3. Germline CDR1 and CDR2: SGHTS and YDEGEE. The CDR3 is CASSSGISYNEQFF. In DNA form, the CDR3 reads TGTGCCAGCAGCTCCGGGATCTCCTACAATGAGCAGTTCTTC. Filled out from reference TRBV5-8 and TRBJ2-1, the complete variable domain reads EAGVTQSPTHLIKTRGQQATLRCSPISGHTSVYWYQQALGLGLQFLLWYDEGEERNRGNFPPRFSGRQFPNYSSELNVNALELEDSALYLCASSSGISYNEQFFGPGTRLTVL.

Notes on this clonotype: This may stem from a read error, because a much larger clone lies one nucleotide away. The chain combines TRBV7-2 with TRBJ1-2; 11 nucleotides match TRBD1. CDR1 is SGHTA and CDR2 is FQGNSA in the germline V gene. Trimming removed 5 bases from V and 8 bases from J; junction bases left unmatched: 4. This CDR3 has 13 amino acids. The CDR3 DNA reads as TGTGCCAGCAGCCGGGACAGGGGGAGCGGCTACACCTTC. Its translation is CASSRDRGSGYTF. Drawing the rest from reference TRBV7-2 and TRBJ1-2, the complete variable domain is GAGVSQSPSNKVTEKGKDVELRCDPISGHTALYWYRQSLGQGLEFLIYFQGNSAPDKSGLPSDRFSAERTGGSVSTLTIQRTQQEDSAVYLCASSRDRGSGYTFGSGTRLTVV.

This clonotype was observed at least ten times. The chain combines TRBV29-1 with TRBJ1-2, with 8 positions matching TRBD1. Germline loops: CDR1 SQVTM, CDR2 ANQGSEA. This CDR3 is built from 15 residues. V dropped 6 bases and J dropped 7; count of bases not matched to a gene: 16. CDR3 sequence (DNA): TGCAGCGTACTACCGGACAGGGCAAAGGTTGGTGGCTACACCTTC. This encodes CSVLPDRAKVGGYTF.

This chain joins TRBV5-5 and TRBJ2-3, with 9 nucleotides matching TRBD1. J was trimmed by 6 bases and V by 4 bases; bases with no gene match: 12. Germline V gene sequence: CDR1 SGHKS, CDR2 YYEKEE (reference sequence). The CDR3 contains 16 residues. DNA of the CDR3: TGTGCCAGCAGCCATAATGGACAGGGGAGCTCCGATACGCAGTATTTT. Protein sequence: CASSHNGQGSSDTQYF.

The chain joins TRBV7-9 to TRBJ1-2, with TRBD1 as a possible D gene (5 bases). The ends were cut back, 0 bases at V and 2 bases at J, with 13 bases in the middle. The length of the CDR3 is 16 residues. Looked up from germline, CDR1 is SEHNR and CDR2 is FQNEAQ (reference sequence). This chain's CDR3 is CASSLAPPGINYGYTF. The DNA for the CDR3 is TGTGCCAGCAGCTTAGCCCCCCCAGGGATCAACTATGGCTACACCTTC.

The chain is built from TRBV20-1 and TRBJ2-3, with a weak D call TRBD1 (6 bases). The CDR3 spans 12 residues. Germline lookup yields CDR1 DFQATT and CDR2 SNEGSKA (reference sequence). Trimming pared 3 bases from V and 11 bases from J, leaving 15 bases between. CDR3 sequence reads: CSASGRGDEQYF. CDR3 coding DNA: TGCAGTGCTAGTGGCAGGGGCGATGAGCAGTATTTT.

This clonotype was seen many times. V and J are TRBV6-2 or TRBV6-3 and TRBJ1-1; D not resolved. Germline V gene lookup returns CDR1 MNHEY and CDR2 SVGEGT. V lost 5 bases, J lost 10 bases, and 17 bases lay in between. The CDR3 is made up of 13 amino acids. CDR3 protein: CASSLRVPGRAFF. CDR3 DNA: TGTGCCAGCAGTCTAAGGGTACCCGGGAGAGCTTTCTTT.